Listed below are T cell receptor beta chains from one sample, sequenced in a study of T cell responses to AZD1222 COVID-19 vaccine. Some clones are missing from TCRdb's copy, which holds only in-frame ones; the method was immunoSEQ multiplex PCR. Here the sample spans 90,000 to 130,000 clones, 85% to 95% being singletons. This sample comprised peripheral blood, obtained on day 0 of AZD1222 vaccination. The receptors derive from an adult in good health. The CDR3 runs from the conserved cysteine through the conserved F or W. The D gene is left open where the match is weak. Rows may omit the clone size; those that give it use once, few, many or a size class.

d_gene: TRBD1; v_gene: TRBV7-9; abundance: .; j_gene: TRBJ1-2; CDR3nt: TGTGCCAGCAGCCCGGGACAGGGATATGGCTACACCTTC; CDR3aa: CASSPGQGYGYTF
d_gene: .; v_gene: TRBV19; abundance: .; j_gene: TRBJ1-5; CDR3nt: TGTGCCAGTAGTATGGGAGAGGACAGAAGAAAGCAGCCCCAGCATTTT; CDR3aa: CASSMGEDRRKQPQHF
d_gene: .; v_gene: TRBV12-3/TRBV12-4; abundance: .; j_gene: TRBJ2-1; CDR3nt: TGTGCCAGCAGTTTAGTCAGTGTCAATGAGCAGTTCTTC; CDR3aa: CASSLVSVNEQFF
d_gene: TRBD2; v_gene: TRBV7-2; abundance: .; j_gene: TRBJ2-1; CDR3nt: TGTGCCAGCAGCTGGGGGGAGGGGTGGAATGAGCAGTTCTTC; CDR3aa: CASSWGEGWNEQFF
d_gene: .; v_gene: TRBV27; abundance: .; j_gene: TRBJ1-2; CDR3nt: TGTGCCAGCAGTTTATCGGGTTTGGGAGGCAGGGGATACAATGGCTACACCTTC; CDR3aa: CASSLSGLGGRGYNGYTF
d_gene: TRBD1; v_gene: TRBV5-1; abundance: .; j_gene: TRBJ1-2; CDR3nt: TGCGCCAGCAGCCCACAGGGGCCTAACTATGGCTACACCTTC; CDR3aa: CASSPQGPNYGYTF
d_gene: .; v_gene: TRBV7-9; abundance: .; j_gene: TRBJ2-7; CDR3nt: TGTGCCAGCAGCTTAGCGCAGGGGTGGGAGTACTTC; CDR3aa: CASSLAQGWEYF
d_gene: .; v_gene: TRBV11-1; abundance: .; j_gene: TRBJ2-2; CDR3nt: TGTGCCAGCAGCTTAGCCACCCCCGGCAGGCGATATACCGGGGAGCTGTTTTTT; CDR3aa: CASSLATPGRRYTGELFF
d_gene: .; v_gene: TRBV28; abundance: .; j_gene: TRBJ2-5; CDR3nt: TGTGCCAGCAGTTTATTTGGCGAAATCACAGAGACCCAGTACTTC; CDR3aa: CASSLFGEITETQYF
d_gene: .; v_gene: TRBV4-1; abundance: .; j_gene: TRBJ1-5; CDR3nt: TGCGCCAGCAGCCCCGTTGGCGCTAGCAATCAGCCCCAGCATTTT; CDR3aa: CASSPVGASNQPQHF
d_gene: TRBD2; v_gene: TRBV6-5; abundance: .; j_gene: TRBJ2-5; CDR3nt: TGTGCCAGCACCCGGAGGGCTAGCGGGGGGCGACAGTACTTC; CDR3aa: CASTRRASGGRQYF
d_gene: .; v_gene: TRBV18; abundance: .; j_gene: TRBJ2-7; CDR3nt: TGTGCCAGCTCACCCGGACAAACCTACGAGCAGTACTTC; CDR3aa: CASSPGQTYEQYF
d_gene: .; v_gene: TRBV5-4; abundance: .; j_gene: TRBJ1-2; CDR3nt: TGTGCCAGCAGCTTGGACGGCAATGGCTACACCTTC; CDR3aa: CASSLDGNGYTF
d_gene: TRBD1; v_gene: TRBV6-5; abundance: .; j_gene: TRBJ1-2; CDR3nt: TGTGCCAGCAATACGGGGACAGGGAGGGTCTATGGCTACACCTTC; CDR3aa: CASNTGTGRVYGYTF
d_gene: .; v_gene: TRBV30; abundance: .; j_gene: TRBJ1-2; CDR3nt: TGTGCCTGGGCTCGGACACAGGGAGGCTATGGCTACACCTTC; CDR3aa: CAWARTQGGYGYTF
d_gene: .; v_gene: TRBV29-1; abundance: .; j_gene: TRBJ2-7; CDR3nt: TGCAGCGTTTCCAGCTCCTACGAGCAGTACTTC; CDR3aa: CSVSSSYEQYF
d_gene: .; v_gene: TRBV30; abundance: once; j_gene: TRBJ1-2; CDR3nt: TGTGCCTGGAGTGTAAGGGCAGATGGCTACACCTTC; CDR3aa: CAWSVRADGYTF
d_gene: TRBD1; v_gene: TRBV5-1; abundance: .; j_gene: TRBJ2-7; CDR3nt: TGCGCCAGCAGCTTGGTTCCCGGGACAGGGGTTCCCTACGAGCAGTACTTC; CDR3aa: CASSLVPGTGVPYEQYF